The 6 T cell receptor beta chains below all came from one sample that was sequenced in a study of T cells in narcolepsy. The repertoire was sequenced with immunoSEQ multiplex PCR; TCRdb's copy has only in-frame clones and lacks some. The repertoire holds about 41,000 clones, with around 88% as singletons. Sequencing was carried out using CD45RA- memory CD4+ T cells from PBMCs. The source of these receptors is a human donor with narcolepsy.

This clone is a singleton in its sample. The V gene is TRBV6-6, the J gene TRBJ1-1, with TRBD1 matching 7 bases. Germline CDR1 and CDR2: MNHNY and SVGAGI (reference sequence). V was pared by 8 bases and J by 4 bases, with 10 bases of the junction left unmatched. The CDR3 totals 14 residues. The CDR3 DNA reads TGTGCCAGCTCAATGACGGAGGGGGCCACTGAAGCTTTCTTT. Its protein product is CASSMTEGATEAFF.

The chain employs TRBV2 and TRBJ2-7; the match to TRBD1 covers 7 bases. The CDR3 consists of 13 residues. Looked up from germline, CDR1 is SNHLY and CDR2 is FYNNEI. V lost 7 bases to trimming and J lost 3 bases; unmatched junction nucleotides: 6. The CDR3 sequence: CASNPGQIYEQYF. Written as DNA, the CDR3 is TGTGCCAGCAATCCGGGACAGATCTACGAGCAGTACTTC.

In this sample, this clone turned up a few times. The gene calls are TRBV5-6 and TRBJ2-5; weak D call: TRBD2 (6 bases). Germline V gene sequence: CDR1 SGHDT, CDR2 YYEEEE. The CDR3 covers 14 residues. V was shortened by 0 bases and J by 2 bases, with 8 bases between the two germline ends. The CDR3 nucleotides are TGTGCCAGCAGCTTGGTGGGGACTCAAGAGACCCAGTACTTC. This gives the protein CASSLVGTQETQYF.

V is TRBV28 and J is TRBJ2-1, with D unclear. The CDR3 extends over 14 amino acids. Germline V gene data show CDR1 as MDHEN and CDR2 as SYDVKM. V lost 3 bases, J lost 0 bases, and 6 bases lay in between. The CDR3 sequence: CASSLGYSYNEQFF. The DNA of the CDR3 is TGTGCCAGCAGTTTGGGATACTCCTACAATGAGCAGTTCTTC. Full variable domain (missing parts from reference TRBV28 and TRBJ2-1): DVKVTQSSRYLVKRTGEKVFLECVQDMDHENMFWYRQDPGLGLRLIYFSYDVKMKEKGDIPEGYSVSREKKERFSLILESASTNQTSMYLCASSLGYSYNEQFFGPGTRLTVL.

The chain links TRBV4-1 to TRBJ1-2; tentative D call: TRBD1 (6 bases). The CDR3 length is 12 residues. Germline-derived CDR1 and CDR2 are MGHRA and YSYEKL. The ends were cut back, 3 bases at V and 7 bases at J, with 9 bases in the middle. This CDR3 is CASSHRTVGYTF. DNA for the CDR3: TGCGCCAGCAGCCACCGGACAGTTGGCTACACCTTC.

The chain recombines TRBV6-6 with TRBJ2-1; maybe TRBD1 (6 bases). V lost 6 bases to trimming and J lost 7 bases, with 10 bases between them. Germline V lookup: CDR1 MNHNY, CDR2 SVGAGI (reference sequence). The CDR3 length is 12 residues. Here the CDR3 reads CASSSQGNEQFF. CDR3 coding DNA: TGTGCCAGCAGCTCCCAGGGGAATGAGCAGTTCTTC.